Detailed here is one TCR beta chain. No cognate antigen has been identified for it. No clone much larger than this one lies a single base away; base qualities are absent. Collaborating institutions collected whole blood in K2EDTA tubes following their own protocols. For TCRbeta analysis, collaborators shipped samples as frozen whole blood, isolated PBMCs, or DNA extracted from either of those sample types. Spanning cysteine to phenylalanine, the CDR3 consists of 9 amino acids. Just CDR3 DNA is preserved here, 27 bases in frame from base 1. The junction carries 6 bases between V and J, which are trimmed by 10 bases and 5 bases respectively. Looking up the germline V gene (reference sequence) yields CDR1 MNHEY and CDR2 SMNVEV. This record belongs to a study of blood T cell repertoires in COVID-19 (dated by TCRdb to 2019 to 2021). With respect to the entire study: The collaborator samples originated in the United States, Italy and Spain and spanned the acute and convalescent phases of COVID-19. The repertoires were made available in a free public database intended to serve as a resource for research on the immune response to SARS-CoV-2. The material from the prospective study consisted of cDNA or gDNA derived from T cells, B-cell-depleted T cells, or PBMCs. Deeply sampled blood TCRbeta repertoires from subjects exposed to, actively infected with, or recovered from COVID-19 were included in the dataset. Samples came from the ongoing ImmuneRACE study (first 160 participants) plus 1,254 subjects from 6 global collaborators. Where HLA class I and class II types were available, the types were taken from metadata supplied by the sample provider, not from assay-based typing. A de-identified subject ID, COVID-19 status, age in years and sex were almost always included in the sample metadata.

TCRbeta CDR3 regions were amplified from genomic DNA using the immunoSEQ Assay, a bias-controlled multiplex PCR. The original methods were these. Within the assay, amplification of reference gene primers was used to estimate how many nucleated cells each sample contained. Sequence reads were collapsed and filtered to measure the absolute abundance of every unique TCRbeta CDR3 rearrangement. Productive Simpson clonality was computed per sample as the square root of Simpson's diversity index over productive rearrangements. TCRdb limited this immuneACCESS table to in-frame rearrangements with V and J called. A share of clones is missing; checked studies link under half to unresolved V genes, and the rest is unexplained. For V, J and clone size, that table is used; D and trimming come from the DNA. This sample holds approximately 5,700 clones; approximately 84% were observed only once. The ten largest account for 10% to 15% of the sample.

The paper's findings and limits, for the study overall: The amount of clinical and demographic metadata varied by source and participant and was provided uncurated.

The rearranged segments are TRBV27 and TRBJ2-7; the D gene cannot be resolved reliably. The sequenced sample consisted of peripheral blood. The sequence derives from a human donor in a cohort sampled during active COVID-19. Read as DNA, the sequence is TGTGCCACCATCCACGAGCAGTACTTC. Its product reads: CATIHEQYF.